Listed here are 5 T cell receptor beta chains from one sample, sequenced in a study of response to subunit inactivated influenza vaccine. Each CDR3 protein gets one entry after TCRdb re-called the RT-PCR reads with MiXCR. The data contain about 780,000 distinct CDR3 sequences, around 20% of them seen just once; the ten biggest clones take up about a tenth. This specimen consisted of PBMCs from blood, obtained about 5 days after vaccination. These TCRs come from a man between 50 and 59 years old who received an inactivated influenza vaccine.

Many counts were recorded for this clonotype. The chain combines TRBV12-3 or TRBV12-4 with TRBJ2-3; TRBD2 is a possible D gene (6 bases). The V gene lost 6 bases and the J gene lost 8 bases, with 9 bases spanning the gap. The length of the CDR3 is 11 residues. CDR3 sequence reads: CASSPGGTQYF. CDR3 nucleotide sequence: TGTGCCAGCAGCCCCGGGGGTACGCAGTATTTT.

The chain recombines TRBV20-1 with TRBJ1-5; D may be TRBD1 (5 bases). The CDR3 length is 15 residues. The germline CDR1 and CDR2 sequences are DFQATT and SNEGSKA (reference sequence). With 0 bases removed from V and 4 bases from J, the gap between germline ends came to 13 bases. This chain's CDR3 is CSARDRLRGNQPQHF. CDR3 sequence (DNA): TGCAGTGCTAGAGATCGGTTGAGGGGAAATCAGCCCCAGCATTTT.

A few counts support this clonotype. The genes are TRBV6-2 or TRBV6-3 and TRBJ2-5; TRBD1 agrees at 11 bases. V lost 0 bases and J lost 5; bases outside the gene matches: 5. CDR1 is MNHEY, CDR2 SVGEGT, per germline. The CDR3 extends over 16 amino acids. CDR3 region: CASSYSRTGGGETQYF. The CDR3 nucleotides read TGTGCCAGCAGTTACTCCCGGACAGGGGGCGGTGAGACCCAGTACTTC.

This clonotype was observed a handful of times. The chain joins TRBV10-3 to TRBJ2-7, with D hard to call. The CDR3 covers 14 residues. V was clipped by 4 bases and J by 3 bases, with 13 bases between them. Germline CDR1 reads ENHRY; CDR2 reads SYGVKD. The CDR3 nucleotides read TGTGCCATCAGTGCGGACGCTACTCGCTACGAGCAGTACTTC. It specifies CAISADATRYEQYF.

This chain uses TRBV20-1 with TRBJ2-5, with TRBD2 matching over 7 bases. V lost 6 bases to trimming and J lost 4 bases; unmatched junction nucleotides: 14. CDR3 length: 15 amino acids. Germline-derived CDR1 and CDR2 are DFQATT and SNEGSKA (reference sequence). The DNA for the CDR3 is TGCAGTGCCCTGCCCCTAGCGGACCCCCCAGAGACCCAGTACTTC. Residues: CSALPLADPPETQYF.